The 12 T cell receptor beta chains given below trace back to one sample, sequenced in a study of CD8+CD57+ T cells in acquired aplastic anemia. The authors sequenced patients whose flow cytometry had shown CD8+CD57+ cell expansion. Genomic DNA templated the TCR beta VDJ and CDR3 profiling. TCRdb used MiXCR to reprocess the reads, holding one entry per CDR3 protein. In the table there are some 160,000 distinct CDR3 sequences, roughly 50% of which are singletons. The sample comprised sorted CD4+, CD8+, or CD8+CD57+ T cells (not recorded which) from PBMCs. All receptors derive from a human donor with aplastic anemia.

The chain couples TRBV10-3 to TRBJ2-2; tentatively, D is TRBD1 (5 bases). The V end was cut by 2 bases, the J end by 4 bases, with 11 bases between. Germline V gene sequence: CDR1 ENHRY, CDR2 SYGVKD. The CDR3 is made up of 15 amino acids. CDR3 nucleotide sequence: TGTGCCATCAGTGAGCAAGCAGGGATCACCGGGGAGCTGTTTTTT. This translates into CAISEQAGITGELFF.

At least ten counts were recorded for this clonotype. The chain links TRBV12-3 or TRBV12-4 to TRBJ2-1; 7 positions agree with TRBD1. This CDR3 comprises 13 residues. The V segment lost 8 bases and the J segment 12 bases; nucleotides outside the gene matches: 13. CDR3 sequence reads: CASAGTDTMGQFF. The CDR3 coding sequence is TGTGCCAGCGCCGGGACAGACACAATGGGGCAGTTCTTC.

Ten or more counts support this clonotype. CDR3: CASQGGLNTEAFF. The CDR3 DNA reads as TGCGCCAGCCAGGGGGGTCTGAACACTGAAGCTTTCTTT. The chain has TRBV10-1 and TRBJ1-1, with 7 positions matching TRBD1. V shed 8 bases, J shed 0 bases, and the junction held 3 bases outside the gene matches. From germline, CDR1 is WNHNN and CDR2 SYGVQD (reference sequence). The CDR3 sequence is 13 residues long.

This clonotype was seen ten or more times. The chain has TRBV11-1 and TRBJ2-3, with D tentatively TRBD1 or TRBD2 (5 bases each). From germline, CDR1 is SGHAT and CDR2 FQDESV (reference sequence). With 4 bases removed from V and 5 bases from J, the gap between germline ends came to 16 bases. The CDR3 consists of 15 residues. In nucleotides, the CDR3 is TGTGCCAGCAGCTCGGCTTTAGGGACCGGAGATACGCAGTATTTT. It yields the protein CASSSALGTGDTQYF.

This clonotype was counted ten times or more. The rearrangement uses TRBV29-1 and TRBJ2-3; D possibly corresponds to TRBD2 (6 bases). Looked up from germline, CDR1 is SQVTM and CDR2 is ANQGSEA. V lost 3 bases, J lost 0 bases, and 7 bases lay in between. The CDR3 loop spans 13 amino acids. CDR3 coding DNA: TGCAGCGTTGAGGGGACTAGCACAGATACGCAGTATTTT. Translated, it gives CSVEGTSTDTQYF.

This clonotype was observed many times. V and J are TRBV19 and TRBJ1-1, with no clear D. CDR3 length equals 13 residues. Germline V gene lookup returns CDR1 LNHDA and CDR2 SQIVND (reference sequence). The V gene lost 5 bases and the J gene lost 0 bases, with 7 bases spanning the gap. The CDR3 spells CASSGSMNTEAFF. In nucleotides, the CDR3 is TGTGCCAGTAGTGGGAGCATGAACACTGAAGCTTTCTTT.

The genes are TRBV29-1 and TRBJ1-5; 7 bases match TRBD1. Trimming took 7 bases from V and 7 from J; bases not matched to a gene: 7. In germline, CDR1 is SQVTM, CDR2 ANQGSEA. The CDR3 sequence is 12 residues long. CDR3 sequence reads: CSAGQVGQPQHF. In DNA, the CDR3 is TGCAGCGCTGGACAGGTTGGACAGCCCCAGCATTTT.

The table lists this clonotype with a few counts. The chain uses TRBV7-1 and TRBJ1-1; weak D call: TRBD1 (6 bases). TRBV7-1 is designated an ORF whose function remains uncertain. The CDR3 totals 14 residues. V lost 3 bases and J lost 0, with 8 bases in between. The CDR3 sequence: CASSSGQMNTEAFF. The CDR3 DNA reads TGTGCCAGCAGCTCTGGACAGATGAACACTGAAGCTTTCTTT.

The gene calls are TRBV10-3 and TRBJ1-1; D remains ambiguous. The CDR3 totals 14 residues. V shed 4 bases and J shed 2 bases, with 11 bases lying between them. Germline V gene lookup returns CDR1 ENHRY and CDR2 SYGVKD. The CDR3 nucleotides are TGTGCCATCAGTGGTTCGGCCGCCAACACTGAAGCTTTCTTT. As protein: CAISGSAANTEAFF.

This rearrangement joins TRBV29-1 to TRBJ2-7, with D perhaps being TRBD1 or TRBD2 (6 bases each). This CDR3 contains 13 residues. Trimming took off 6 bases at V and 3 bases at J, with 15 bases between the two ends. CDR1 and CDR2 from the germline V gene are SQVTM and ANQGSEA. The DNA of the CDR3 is TGCAGCGTCGAGGGGGGCCAGGGCTACGAGCAGTACTTC. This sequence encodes CSVEGGQGYEQYF.

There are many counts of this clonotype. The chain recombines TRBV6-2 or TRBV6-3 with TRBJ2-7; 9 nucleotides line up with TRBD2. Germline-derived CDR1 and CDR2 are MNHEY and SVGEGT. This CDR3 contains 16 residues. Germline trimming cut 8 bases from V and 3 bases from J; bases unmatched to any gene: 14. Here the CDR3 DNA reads TGTGCCAGCCAGCGGGAGGACCTACCAACAATCTACGAGCAGTACTTC. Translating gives CASQREDLPTIYEQYF.

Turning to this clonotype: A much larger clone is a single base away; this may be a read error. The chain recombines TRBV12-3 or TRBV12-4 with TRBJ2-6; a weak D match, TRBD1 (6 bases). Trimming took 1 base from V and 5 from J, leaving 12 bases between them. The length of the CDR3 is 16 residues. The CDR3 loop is CASSLVWDNWANVLTF. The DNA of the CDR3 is TGTGCCAGCAGTTTAGTGTGGGACAATTGGGCCAACGTCCTGACTTTC.